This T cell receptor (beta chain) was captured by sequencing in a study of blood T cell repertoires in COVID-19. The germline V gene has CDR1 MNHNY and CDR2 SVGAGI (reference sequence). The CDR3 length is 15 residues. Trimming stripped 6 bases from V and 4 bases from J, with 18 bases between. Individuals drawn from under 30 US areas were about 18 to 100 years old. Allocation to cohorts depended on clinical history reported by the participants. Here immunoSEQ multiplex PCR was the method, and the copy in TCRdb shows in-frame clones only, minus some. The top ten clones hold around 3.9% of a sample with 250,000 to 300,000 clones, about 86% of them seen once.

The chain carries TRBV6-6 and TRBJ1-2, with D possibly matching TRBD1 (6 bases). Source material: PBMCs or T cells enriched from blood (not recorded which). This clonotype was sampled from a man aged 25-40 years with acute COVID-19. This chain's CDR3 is CASRLRGSQGYGYTF. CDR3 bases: TGTGCCAGCAGGCTCAGGGGCTCTCAGGGCTATGGCTACACCTTC.